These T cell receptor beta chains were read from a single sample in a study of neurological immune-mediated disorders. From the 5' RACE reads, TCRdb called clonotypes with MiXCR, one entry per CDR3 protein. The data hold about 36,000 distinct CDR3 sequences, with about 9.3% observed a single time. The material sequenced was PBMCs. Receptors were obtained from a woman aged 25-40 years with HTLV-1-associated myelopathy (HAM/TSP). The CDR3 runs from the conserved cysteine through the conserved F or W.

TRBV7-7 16 CASSQNPGQHTGELFF
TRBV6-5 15 CASSLDRAGANVLTF
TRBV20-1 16 CSARFTGGSYNSPLHF
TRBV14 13 CASSQAHGREQYF
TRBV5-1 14 CASSGTSGDNEQFF
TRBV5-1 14 CASRVKQGDYGYTF
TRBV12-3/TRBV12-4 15 CASSRLPFSTDTQYF
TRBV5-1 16 CASSLDGGGRNTEAFF
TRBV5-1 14 CASSLAGLVYEQYF
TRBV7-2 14 CASSPQGGSTEAFF
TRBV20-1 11 CSARPAGEAFF
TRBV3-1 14 CASSQGVQNTEAFF
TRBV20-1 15 CSARVPGGSGTEAFF
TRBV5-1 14 CASSLVGGSYEQYF
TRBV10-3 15 CAISGGTGGPDTQYF
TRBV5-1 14 CASSLEGQGYGYTF
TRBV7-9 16 CASSLGSSPGTYGYTF
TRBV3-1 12 CASSQESGGLFF
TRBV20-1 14 CSARPGTVNEKLFF
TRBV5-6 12 CASSLPNYGYTF
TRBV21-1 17 CASSKAPVDLLNTEAFF
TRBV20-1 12 CSALQGTYGYTF
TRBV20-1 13 CSARVPGSGELFF
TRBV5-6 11 CASSLMGSVDF
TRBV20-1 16 CSARVTSGLNTGELFF
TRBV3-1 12 CASSQAGETQYF
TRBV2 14 CASGRPGNNEKLFF
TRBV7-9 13 CASSLGQGFGYTF
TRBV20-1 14 CSARDLQGARGYTF
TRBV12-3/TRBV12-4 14 CASSLSPGQGTRTF
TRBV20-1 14 CSAREVGGHTEAFF
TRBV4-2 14 CASSPTGGRDGYTF
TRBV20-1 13 CSAEPLNVYGYTF
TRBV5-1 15 CASSVTTRLTGELFF
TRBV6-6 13 CASHRGNTGELFF
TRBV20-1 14 CSARAGTAYNEQFF
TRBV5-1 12 CASSLTSDTQYF
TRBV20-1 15 CSANGARGGLYEQYF
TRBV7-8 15 CASSLGGTGVYEQYF
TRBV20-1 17 CSARGTGGGSENTEAFF
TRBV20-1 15 CSARKPTGVNAEAFF
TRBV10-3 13 CAISEGGNYGYTF
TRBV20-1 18 CSAYSGTPRLEGAYEQYF
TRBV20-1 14 CSARDPGGGLEAFF
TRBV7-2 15 CASSTGDSGISPLHF
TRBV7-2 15 CASTPRGQGNTEAFF
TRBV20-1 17 CSAEKPQTSGGFSEQFF